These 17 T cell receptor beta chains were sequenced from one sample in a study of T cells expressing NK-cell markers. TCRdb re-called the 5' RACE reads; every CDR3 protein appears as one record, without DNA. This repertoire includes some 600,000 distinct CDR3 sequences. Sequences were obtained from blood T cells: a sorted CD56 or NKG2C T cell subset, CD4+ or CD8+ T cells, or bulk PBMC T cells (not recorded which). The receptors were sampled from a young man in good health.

The chain's CDR3 is CASRKVAETYNEQFF. The rearrangement uses TRBV12-3 or TRBV12-4 and TRBJ2-1; as DNA is missing, the TRBD2 call by TCRdb cannot be tested. The CDR3 has 15 amino acids.

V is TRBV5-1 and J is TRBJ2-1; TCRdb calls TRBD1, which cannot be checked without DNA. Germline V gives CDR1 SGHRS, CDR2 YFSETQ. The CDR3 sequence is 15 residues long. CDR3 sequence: CASSLAVDRVDEQFF.

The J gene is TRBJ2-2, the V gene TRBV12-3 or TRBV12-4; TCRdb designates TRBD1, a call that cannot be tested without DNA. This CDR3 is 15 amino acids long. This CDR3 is CASTPNRGHTGELFF.

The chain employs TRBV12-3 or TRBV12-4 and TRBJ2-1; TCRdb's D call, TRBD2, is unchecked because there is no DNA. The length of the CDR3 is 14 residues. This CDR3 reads CASSFRAGSDEQFF.

The CDR3 is CASKGITGRETQYF. This chain connects TRBV27 to TRBJ2-5; TCRdb outputs TRBD1, but without DNA this stays unchecked. Germline CDR1 reads MNHEY; CDR2 reads SMNVEV (reference sequence). The CDR3 loop spans 14 amino acids.

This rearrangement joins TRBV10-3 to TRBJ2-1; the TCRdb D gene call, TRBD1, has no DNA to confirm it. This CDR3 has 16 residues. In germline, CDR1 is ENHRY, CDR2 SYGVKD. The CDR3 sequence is CAISESTWAEYNEQFF.

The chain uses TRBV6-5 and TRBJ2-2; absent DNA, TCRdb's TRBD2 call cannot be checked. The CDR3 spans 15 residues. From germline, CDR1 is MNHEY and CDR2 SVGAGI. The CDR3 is CASRLAGGRNGELFF.

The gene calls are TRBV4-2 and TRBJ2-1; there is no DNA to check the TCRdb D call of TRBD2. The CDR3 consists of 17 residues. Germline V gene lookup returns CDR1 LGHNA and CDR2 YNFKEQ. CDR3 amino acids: CASSPGGLGGNYNEQFF.

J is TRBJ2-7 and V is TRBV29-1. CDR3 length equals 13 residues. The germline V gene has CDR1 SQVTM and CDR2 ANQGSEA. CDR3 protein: CSVELVTSYEQYF.

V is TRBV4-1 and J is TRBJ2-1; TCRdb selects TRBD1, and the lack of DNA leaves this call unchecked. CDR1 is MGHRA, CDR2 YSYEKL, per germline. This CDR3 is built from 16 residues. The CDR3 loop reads CASSSPALRGDNEQFF.

The CDR3 region is CASSLGSGRAGDTQYF. The chain joins TRBV6-5 to TRBJ2-3; the D gene TCRdb calls, TRBD2, cannot be checked with no DNA. Germline values: CDR1 MNHEY, CDR2 SVGAGI. The CDR3 sequence is 16 residues long.

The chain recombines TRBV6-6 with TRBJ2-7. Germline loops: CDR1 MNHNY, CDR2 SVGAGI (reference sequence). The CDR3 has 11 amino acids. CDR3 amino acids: CASRHTYEQYF.

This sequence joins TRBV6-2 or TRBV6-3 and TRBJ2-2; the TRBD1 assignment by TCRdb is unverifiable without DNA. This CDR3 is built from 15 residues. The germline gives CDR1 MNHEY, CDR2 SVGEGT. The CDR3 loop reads CASSYGGARTGELFF.

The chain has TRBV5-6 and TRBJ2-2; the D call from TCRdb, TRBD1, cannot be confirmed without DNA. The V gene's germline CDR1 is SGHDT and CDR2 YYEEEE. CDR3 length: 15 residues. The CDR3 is CASSPRQLNTGELFF.

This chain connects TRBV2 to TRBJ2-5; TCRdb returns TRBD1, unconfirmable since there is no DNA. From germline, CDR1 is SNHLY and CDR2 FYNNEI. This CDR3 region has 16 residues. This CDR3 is CASSRMVAAPEETQYF.

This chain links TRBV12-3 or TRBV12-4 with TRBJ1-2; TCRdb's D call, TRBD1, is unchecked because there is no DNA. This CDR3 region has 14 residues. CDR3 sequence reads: CASTPPGRGTGYTF.

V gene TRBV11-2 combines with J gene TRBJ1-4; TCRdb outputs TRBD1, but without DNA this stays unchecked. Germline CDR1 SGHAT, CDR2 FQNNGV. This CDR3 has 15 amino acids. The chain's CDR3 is CASRPPTGTNEKLFF.